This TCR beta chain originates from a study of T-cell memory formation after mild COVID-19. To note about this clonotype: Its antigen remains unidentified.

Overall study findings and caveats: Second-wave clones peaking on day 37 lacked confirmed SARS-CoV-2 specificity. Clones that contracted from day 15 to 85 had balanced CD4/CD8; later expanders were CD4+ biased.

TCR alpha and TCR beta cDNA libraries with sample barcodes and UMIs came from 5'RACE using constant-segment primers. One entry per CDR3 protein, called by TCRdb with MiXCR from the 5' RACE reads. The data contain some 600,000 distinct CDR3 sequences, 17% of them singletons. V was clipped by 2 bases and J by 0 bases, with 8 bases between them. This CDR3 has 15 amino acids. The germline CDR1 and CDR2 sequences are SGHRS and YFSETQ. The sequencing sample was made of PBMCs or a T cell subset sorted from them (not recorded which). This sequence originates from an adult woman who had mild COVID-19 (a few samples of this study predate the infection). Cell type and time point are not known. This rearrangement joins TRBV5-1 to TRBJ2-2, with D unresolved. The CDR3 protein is CASSLTVSNTGELFF. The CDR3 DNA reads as TGCGCCAGCAGCTTAACAGTTTCGAACACCGGGGAGCTGTTTTTT.